The 29 T cell receptor beta chains presented below share a single source sample, sequenced in a study of blood T cells in healthy people across ages. A sample-barcoded 5' primer and a J-beta primer mix were used in a second PCR of roughly 6 to 11 cycles. Via MiXCR, TCRdb re-called the 5' RACE reads, giving one row per CDR3 protein. Of around 870,000 distinct CDR3 sequences in the sample, around 26% were seen once. The sequenced sample consisted of blood. Every receptor here comes from a woman older than 75 in good health.

There are many counts of this clonotype. This sequence joins TRBV18 and TRBJ2-3, with a weak D call TRBD2 (5 bases). V dropped 3 bases and J dropped 0 bases, with 13 bases sitting between them. The germline V gene encodes CDR1 KGHSH and CDR2 LQKENI. CDR3 length equals 16 residues. This CDR3 is CASSPVGESSTDTQYF. The CDR3 coding sequence is TGTGCCAGCTCACCCGTCGGGGAATCTAGCACAGATACGCAGTATTTT.

Notes on this clonotype: A much larger clone is a single base away; this may be a read error. The chain recombines TRBV24-1 with TRBJ2-1, with TRBD2 identical over 12 bases. The V gene's germline CDR1 is KGHDR and CDR2 SFDVKD. This CDR3 region has 18 residues. The CDR3 loop reads CTTSDLPQGLAGGYEQFF. The DNA of the CDR3 is TGTACCACCAGTGATTTGCCTCAAGGTCTAGCGGGGGGGTATGAGCAGTTCTTC.

The chain is built from TRBV12-3 or TRBV12-4 and TRBJ2-7; D not resolved. The end of the DNA aligns better with TRBJ2-5, so the J call may be wrong. The CDR3 is 13 residues long. The CDR3 sequence: CASSRPPSATQYF. The CDR3 nucleotides read TGTGCCAGCAGCCGTCCTCCTTCTGCGACCCAGTACTTC.

This clonotype has ten or more counts. The chain recombines TRBV5-1 with TRBJ2-5, with 9 bases lining up with TRBD1. Germline V gene data show CDR1 as SGHRS and CDR2 as YFSETQ. This CDR3 contains 16 residues. The V gene end was trimmed by 5 bases and the J gene end by 5 bases; junction bases not matched to a gene: 13. The CDR3 here is CASRWPLQGALETQYF. In DNA form, the CDR3 reads TGCGCCAGCAGATGGCCCCTACAGGGGGCTTTGGAGACCCAGTACTTC.

J is TRBJ1-1 and V is TRBV14; D gene uncertain. The CDR3 spans 15 residues. CDR1 and CDR2 from the germline V gene are SGHDN and FVKESK. With 1 base removed from V and 1 base from J, the gap between germline ends came to 10 bases. CDR3 DNA sequence: TGTGCCAGCAGCCAAGCCCTAACACCGAACACTGAAGCTTTCTTT. This codes for CASSQALTPNTEAFF. Looking up the rest from reference TRBV14 and TRBJ1-1 gives the full variable domain: EAGVTQFPSHSVIEKGQTVTLRCDPISGHDNLYWYRRVMGKEIKFLLHFVKESKQDESGMPNNRFLAERTGGTYSTLKVQPAELEDSGVYFCASSQALTPNTEAFFGQGTRLTVV.

Ten or more counts support this clonotype. The rearrangement links TRBV5-1 to TRBJ2-5, with TRBD1 matching 8 bases. In germline, CDR1 is SGHRS, CDR2 YFSETQ. V lost 6 bases and J lost 3; bases outside the gene matches: 10. CDR3 size: 15 residues. The CDR3 protein is CASTLHPGQEETQYF. CDR3 nucleotides: TGCGCCAGCACCCTACACCCGGGACAGGAAGAGACCCAGTACTTC.

For the CDR3, the DNA is TGTGCCAGCAGCTTAGTTGCGGGACCGAACTACGAGCAGTACTTC. Translating it yields CASSLVAGPNYEQYF. The chain uses TRBV13 and TRBJ2-7; possible D gene TRBD2, 6 bases. CDR1 is PRHDT, CDR2 FYEKMQ, per germline (reference sequence). The CDR3 is 15 residues long. Trimming stripped 1 base from V and 3 bases from J, with 13 bases between.

This clonotype came up many times. The chain uses TRBV7-2 and TRBJ2-3, with 7 bases lining up with TRBD2. V shed 5 bases and J 2 bases; nucleotides not matched to a gene: 4. The CDR3 has 14 residues. Germline CDR1 and CDR2: SGHTA and FQGNSA. The CDR3 DNA follows: TGTGCCAGCAGCCATCGGGACTACACAGATACGCAGTATTTT. This codes for CASSHRDYTDTQYF.

In its sample, this clonotype was seen many times. The chain employs TRBV12-3 or TRBV12-4 and TRBJ1-1, with no clear D. The CDR3 runs to 12 residues. Deletions cut 3 bases from V and 7 bases from J, with 9 bases between. The CDR3 loop is CASSLGGVEAFF. The CDR3 DNA reads as TGTGCCAGCAGTTTGGGCGGGGTTGAAGCTTTCTTT.

This clonotype was seen a handful of times. This could be a read error, since a much larger clone is one nucleotide away. This chain connects TRBV6-2 or TRBV6-3 to TRBJ2-5, with TRBD1 matching over 9 bases. Unmatched junction bases numbered 4, after V lost 9 bases and J lost 2 bases. The CDR3 loop spans 13 amino acids. Per germline, CDR1 MNHEY and CDR2 SVGEGT. The CDR3 DNA is TGTGCCAGGGACAGGGGATGGCAAGAGACCCAGTACTTC. Translating gives CARDRGWQETQYF.

The genes are TRBV7-3 and TRBJ1-1; weak D call: TRBD1 (6 bases). Trimming pared 4 bases from V and 4 bases from J, leaving 13 bases between. Germline CDR1 SGHTA, CDR2 FQGTGA. The CDR3 loop spans 14 amino acids. The CDR3 reads CASSSTGTATEAFF. CDR3 DNA: TGTGCCAGCAGCTCGACAGGCACGGCCACTGAAGCTTTCTTT.

At least ten counts were recorded for this clonotype. V and J are TRBV7-9 and TRBJ2-3; the D gene is possibly TRBD2 (6 bases). CDR1 SEHNR and CDR2 FQNEAQ come from the germline V gene (reference sequence). V lost 4 bases, J lost 2 bases, and 19 bases lay in between. This CDR3 has 17 amino acids. CDR3 DNA: TGTGCCAGCAGCTCTAGTAGCGGCGTGCCTCTCACAGATACGCAGTATTTT. Its translation is CASSSSSGVPLTDTQYF. Complete variable domain (other parts from reference TRBV7-9 and TRBJ2-3): DTGVSQNPRHKITKRGQNVTFRCDPISEHNRLYWYRQTLGQGPEFLTYFQNEAQLEKSRLLSDRFSAERPKGSFSTLEIQRTEQGDSAMYLCASSSSSGVPLTDTQYFGPGTRLTVL.

This clonotype was counted between two and nine times. This chain uses TRBV3-1 with TRBJ1-1; no reliable D call. V lost 4 bases, J lost 8 bases, and 14 bases lay in between. The CDR3 runs to 13 residues. The germline CDR1 and CDR2 sequences are LGHDT and YNNKEL (reference sequence). The CDR3 sequence is CASSPVGLPEAFF. CDR3 bases: TGTGCCAGCAGCCCCGTCGGACTCCCAGAAGCTTTCTTT.

This clonotype was recorded at least ten times. DNA of the CDR3: TGCGCCAGTCGACAGGGATTCAACACTGAAGCTTTCTTT. It encodes CASRQGFNTEAFF. The chain joins TRBV5-1 to TRBJ1-1, with TRBD1 matching over 7 bases. The CDR3 has 13 residues. The germline V gene has CDR1 SGHRS and CDR2 YFSETQ. Trimming took 8 bases from V and 2 from J; bases not matched to a gene: 6.

This clonotype was detected many times. This rearrangement joins TRBV5-6 to TRBJ2-7, with TRBD1 identical over 7 bases. Germline CDR1 SGHDT, CDR2 YYEEEE. The ends lost 2 bases at V and 3 bases at J; junction bases unmatched: 5. This CDR3 comprises 14 residues. CDR3 sequence reads: CASSLPTGYYEQYF. CDR3 sequence (DNA): TGTGCCAGCAGCTTACCGACAGGGTACTACGAGCAGTACTTC.

This clonotype was detected ten times or more. The rearrangement links TRBV20-1 to TRBJ2-3; D gene ambiguous. CDR1 and CDR2 (germline): DFQATT, SNEGSKA (reference sequence). The CDR3 runs 13 residues. Trimming cost V 6 bases and J 1 base, with 11 bases left between them. The CDR3 DNA reads TGCAGTGCGAGATTGATGGGCACAGATACGCAGTATTTT. Translated: CSARLMGTDTQYF.

Concerning this clonotype itself: Relative to the germline gene, one junction end is altered; a read error may explain this. The chain has TRBV6-5 and TRBJ2-1; TRBD1 is a possible D gene (6 bases). The germline CDR1 and CDR2 sequences are MNHEY and SVGAGI. The CDR3 is 16 residues long. The CDR3 protein is CASGYAGVSSYNGQFF. CDR3 nucleotides: TGTGCCAGCGGTTACGCAGGGGTGAGCTCCTACAATGGGCAGTTCTTC.

The chain uses TRBV4-3 and TRBJ1-2; D possibly corresponds to TRBD1 (5 bases). In germline, CDR1 is LGHNA, CDR2 YSLEER. V shed 0 bases and J shed 6 bases, with 20 bases lying between them. The CDR3 runs 17 residues. CDR3 sequence (DNA): TGCGCCAGCAGCCAAGATCGGGGGGGAGTAATAATGCATGGCTACACCTTC. It encodes CASSQDRGGVIMHGYTF.

At least ten counts were recorded for this clonotype. The chain couples TRBV7-9 to TRBJ2-5; 13 nucleotides agree with TRBD2. This CDR3 has 16 residues. Germline-derived CDR1 and CDR2 are SEHNR and FQNEAQ (reference sequence). After removal of 4 bases from V and 5 bases from J, the junction contained 7 bases not matched to a gene. CDR3 nucleotide sequence: TGTGCCAGCAGCTCAACTAGCGGGGGGGCCTGGGAGACCCAGTACTTC. Amino acids: CASSSTSGGAWETQYF.

This clonotype was counted at least ten times. This rearrangement joins TRBV20-1 to TRBJ1-6; TRBD1 is a possible D gene (5 bases). Trimming left V 0 bases short and J 0 bases short, with 12 bases between. The CDR3 consists of 17 residues. Germline CDR1 reads DFQATT; CDR2 reads SNEGSKA (reference sequence). CDR3 sequence reads: CSARDFQGSSYNSPLHF. The CDR3 DNA sequence: TGCAGTGCTAGAGATTTCCAGGGAAGCTCCTATAATTCACCCCTCCACTTT.

There are many counts of this clonotype. The gene calls are TRBV20-1 and TRBJ2-7; 9 nucleotides match TRBD1. This CDR3 spans 13 amino acids. Germline-derived CDR1 and CDR2 are DFQATT and SNEGSKA (reference sequence). Unmatched junction bases numbered 4, after V lost 6 bases and J lost 1 base. The CDR3 protein is CSAPGTGSYEQYF. In DNA, the CDR3 is TGCAGTGCCCCCGGGACAGGGTCCTACGAGCAGTACTTC.

V usage is TRBV12-3 or TRBV12-4 and J usage is TRBJ2-2; 7 positions agree with TRBD1. Germline trimming cut 6 bases from V and 5 bases from J; bases unmatched to any gene: 3. The CDR3 extends over 13 amino acids. The chain's CDR3 is CASRATGTGELFF. The CDR3 coding sequence is TGTGCCAGCAGGGCGACAGGGACCGGGGAGCTGTTTTTT.

The chain couples TRBV20-1 to TRBJ2-1; possibly TRBD1 for D (5 bases). CDR3 length: 12 amino acids. V lost 4 bases and J lost 7, with 11 bases in between. Germline V lookup: CDR1 DFQATT, CDR2 SNEGSKA (reference sequence). Here the CDR3 reads CSAKGALNEQFF. As DNA, the CDR3 is TGCAGTGCTAAAGGGGCGTTGAATGAGCAGTTCTTC.

The chain combines TRBV19 with TRBJ1-5; D is ambiguous. The V gene lost 6 bases and the J gene lost 5 bases, with 11 bases spanning the gap. Germline V gene lookup returns CDR1 LNHDA and CDR2 SQIVND (reference sequence). The CDR3 runs to 13 residues. Here the CDR3 reads CASSLGYYQPQHF. In nucleotides, the CDR3 is TGTGCCAGTAGCCTAGGTTACTATCAGCCCCAGCATTTT.

Remarks on this clonotype: A much more abundant neighbour one base away suggests this may be a read error. V is TRBV7-2 and J is TRBJ2-5; D may be TRBD1 (5 bases). Looked up from germline, CDR1 is SGHTA and CDR2 is FQGNSA. This CDR3 has 14 residues. The CDR3 spells CASSSQGAKEAQYF. CDR3 coding DNA: TGTGCCAGCAGCTCTCAAGGGGCTAAAGAGGCCCAGTACTTC.

In its sample, this clonotype was seen many times. At one end the junction does not follow the germline gene, possibly because of a read error. This chain connects TRBV2 to TRBJ2-3, with D perhaps TRBD2 (6 bases). The CDR3 has 13 residues. Germline V gives CDR1 SNHLY, CDR2 FYNNEI. DNA of the CDR3: TGTGCCAGCAGAGTGGGACTGTCAGATCCGCAGTATTTT. Amino acids: CASRVGLSDPQYF. Full variable domain (rest looked up from reference TRBV2 and TRBJ2-3): EPEVTQTPSHQVTQMGQEVILRCVPISNHLYFYWYRQILGQKVEFLVSFYNNEISEKSEIFDDQFSVERPDGSNFTLKIRSTKLEDSAMYFCASRVGLSDPQYFGPGTRLTVL.

Notes on this clonotype: Mismatch with germline at one junction end may stem from a read error. The chain is built from TRBV7-9 and TRBJ2-1, with a tentative D call TRBD1 (6 bases). The CDR3 spans 16 residues. Germline V gene data show CDR1 as SEHNR and CDR2 as FQNEAQ (reference sequence). CDR3 amino acids: CASSITGTSSCNEQFF. The CDR3 nucleotides read TGTGCCAGCAGCATTACCGGGACATCCTCCTGCAATGAGCAGTTCTTC.

This chain links TRBV12-3 or TRBV12-4 with TRBJ2-7, with a weak D call TRBD2 (7 bases). This CDR3 has 15 residues. V lost 4 bases and J 7 bases, leaving 20 bases between the germline ends. The CDR3 reads CASSSLSGGPKEQYF. Here the CDR3 DNA reads TGTGCCAGCAGTTCCCTATCCGGGGGGCCTAAGGAGCAGTACTTC.

This chain connects TRBV20-1 to TRBJ1-1; tentative D call: TRBD1 (6 bases). The V gene lost 6 bases and the J gene lost 1 base, with 15 bases spanning the gap. This CDR3 is 14 amino acids long. Germline V gene sequence: CDR1 DFQATT, CDR2 SNEGSKA (reference sequence). CDR3: CSADHRVGNTEAFF. Here the CDR3 DNA reads TGCAGTGCAGATCACAGGGTAGGGAACACTGAAGCTTTCTTT.